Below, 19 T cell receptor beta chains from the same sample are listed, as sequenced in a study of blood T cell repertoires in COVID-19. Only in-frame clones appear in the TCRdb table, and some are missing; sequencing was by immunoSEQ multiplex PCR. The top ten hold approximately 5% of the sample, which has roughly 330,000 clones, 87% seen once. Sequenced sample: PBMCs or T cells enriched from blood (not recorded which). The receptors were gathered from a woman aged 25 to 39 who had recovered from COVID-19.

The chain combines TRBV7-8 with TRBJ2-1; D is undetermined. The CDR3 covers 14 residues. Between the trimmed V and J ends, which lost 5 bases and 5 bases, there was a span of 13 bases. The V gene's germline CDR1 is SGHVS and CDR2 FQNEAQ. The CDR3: CASSPDRGNNEQFF. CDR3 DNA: TGTGCCAGCAGCCCGGATCGCGGAAACAATGAGCAGTTCTTC.

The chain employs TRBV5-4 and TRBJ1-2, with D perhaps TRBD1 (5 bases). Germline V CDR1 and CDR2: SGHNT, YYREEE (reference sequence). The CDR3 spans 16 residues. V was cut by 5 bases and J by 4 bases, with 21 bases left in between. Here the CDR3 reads CASRASGQLSGYGYTF. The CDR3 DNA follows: TGTGCCAGCAGGGCTAGTGGACAACTCTCTGGCTATGGCTACACCTTC.

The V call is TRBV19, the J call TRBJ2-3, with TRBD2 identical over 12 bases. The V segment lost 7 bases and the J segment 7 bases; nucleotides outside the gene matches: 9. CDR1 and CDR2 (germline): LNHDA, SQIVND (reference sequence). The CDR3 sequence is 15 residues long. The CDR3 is CASTELAGGKYTQYF. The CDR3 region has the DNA TGTGCCAGTACCGAACTAGCGGGGGGAAAATATACGCAGTATTTT. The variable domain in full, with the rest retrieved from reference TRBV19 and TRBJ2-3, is DGGITQSPKYLFRKEGQNVTLSCEQNLNHDAMYWYRQDPGQGLRLIYYSQIVNDFQKGDIAEGYSVSREKKESFPLTVTSAQKNPTAFYLCASTELAGGKYTQYFGPGTRLTVL.

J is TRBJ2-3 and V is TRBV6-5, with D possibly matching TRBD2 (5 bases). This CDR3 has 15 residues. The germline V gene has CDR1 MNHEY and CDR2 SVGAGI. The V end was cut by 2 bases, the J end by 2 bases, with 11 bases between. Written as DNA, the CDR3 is TGTGCCAGCAGTTACCAACCGGAGGCCACAGATACGCAGTATTTT. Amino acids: CASSYQPEATDTQYF.

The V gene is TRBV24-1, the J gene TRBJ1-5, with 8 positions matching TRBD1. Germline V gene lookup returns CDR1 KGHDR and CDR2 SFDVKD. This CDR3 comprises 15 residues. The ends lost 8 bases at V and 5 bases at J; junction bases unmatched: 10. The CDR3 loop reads CATNLGTGLYQPQHF. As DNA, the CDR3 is TGTGCCACCAACCTAGGGACAGGTCTTTATCAGCCCCAGCATTTT.

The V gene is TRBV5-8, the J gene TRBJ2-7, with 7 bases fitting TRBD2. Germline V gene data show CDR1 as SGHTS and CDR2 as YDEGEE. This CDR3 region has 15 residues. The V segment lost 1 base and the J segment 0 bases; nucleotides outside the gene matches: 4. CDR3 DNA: TGTGCCAGCAGCTTGCGGGGGGACGGCTCCTACGAGCAGTACTTC. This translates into CASSLRGDGSYEQYF.

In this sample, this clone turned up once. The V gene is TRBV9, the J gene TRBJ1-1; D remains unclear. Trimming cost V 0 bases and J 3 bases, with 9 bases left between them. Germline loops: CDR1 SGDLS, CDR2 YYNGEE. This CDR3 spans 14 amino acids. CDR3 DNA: TGTGCCAGCAGCGTAGGCAGGTTAGACACTGAAGCTTTCTTT. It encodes CASSVGRLDTEAFF.

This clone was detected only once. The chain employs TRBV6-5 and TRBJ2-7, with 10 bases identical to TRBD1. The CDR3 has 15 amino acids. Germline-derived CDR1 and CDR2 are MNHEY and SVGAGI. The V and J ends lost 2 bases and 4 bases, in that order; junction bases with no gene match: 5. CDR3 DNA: TGTGCCAGCAGTTACACGGGGACAGGGGATTACGAGCAGTACTTC. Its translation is CASSYTGTGDYEQYF.

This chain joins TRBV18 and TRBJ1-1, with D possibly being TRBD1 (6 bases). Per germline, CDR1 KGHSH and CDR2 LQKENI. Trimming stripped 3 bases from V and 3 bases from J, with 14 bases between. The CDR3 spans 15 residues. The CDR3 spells CASSPGGTKDTEAFF. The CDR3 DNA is TGTGCCAGCTCACCGGGAGGGACAAAGGACACTGAAGCTTTCTTT.

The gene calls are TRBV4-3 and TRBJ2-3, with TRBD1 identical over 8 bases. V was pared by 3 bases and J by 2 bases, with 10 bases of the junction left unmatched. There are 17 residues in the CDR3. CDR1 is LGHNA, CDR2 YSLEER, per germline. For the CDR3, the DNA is TGCGCCAGCAGCCAGGAACCCCCGGGACAGGTCACAGATACGCAGTATTTT. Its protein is CASSQEPPGQVTDTQYF.

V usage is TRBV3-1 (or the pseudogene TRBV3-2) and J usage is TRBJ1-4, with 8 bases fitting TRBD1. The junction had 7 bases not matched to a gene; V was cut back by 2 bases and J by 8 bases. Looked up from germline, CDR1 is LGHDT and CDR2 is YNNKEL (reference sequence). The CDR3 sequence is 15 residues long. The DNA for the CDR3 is TGTGCCAGCAGCCAACACGGGACAGGTGGCGAAAAACTGTTTTTT. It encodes CASSQHGTGGEKLFF.

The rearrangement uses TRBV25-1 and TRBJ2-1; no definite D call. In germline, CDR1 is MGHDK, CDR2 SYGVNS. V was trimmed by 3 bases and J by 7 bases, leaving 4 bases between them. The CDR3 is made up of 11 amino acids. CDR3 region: CASSDYNEQFF. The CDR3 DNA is TGTGCCAGCAGTGACTATAATGAGCAGTTCTTC.

The CDR3, as DNA: TGTGCCAGCAGCCGATGGACAGGGGCGGGAAATCAGCCCCAGCATTTT. It codes for CASSRWTGAGNQPQHF. This chain connects TRBV5-4 to TRBJ1-5, with 9 bases matching TRBD1. This CDR3 has 16 amino acids. Germline trimming cut 4 bases from V and 4 bases from J; bases unmatched to any gene: 9. Germline CDR1 and CDR2: SGHNT and YYREEE (reference sequence). Based on the CDR3 plus reference TRBV5-4 and TRBJ1-5, the full variable domain is ETGVTQSPTHLIKTRGQQVTLRCSSQSGHNTVSWYQQALGQGPQFIFQYYREEENGRGNFPPRFSGLQFPNYSSELNVNALELDDSALYLCASSRWTGAGNQPQHFGDGTRLSIL.

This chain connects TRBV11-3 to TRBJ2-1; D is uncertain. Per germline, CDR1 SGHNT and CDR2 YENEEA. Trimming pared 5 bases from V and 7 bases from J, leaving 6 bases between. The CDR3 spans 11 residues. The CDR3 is CASSIRNEQFF. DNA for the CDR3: TGTGCCAGCAGCATCAGGAATGAGCAGTTCTTC.

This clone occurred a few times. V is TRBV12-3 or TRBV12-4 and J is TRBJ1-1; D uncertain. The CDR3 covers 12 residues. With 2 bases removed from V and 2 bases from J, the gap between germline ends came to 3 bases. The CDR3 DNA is TGTGCCAGCAGTTTAACAAACACTGAAGCTTTCTTT. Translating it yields CASSLTNTEAFF.

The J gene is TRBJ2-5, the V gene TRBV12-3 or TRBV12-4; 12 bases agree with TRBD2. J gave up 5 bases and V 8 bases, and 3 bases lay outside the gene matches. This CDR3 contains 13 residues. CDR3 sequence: CASSSGGAETQYF. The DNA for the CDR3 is TGTGCCAGCTCTAGCGGGGGGGCCGAGACCCAGTACTTC.

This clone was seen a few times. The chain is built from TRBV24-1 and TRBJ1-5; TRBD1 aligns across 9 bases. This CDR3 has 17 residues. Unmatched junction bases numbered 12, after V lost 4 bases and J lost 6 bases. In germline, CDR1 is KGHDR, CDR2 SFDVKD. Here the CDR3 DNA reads TGTGCCACCAGTGACACCGGGACAGGGATTAAGGGTCAGCCCCAGCATTTT. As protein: CATSDTGTGIKGQPQHF.

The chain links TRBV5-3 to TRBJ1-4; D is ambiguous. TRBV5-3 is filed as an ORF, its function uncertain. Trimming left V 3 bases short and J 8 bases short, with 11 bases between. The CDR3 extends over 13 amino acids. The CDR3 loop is CARSYPTEEKLFF. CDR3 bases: TGTGCCAGAAGCTACCCGACGGAGGAAAAACTGTTTTTT.

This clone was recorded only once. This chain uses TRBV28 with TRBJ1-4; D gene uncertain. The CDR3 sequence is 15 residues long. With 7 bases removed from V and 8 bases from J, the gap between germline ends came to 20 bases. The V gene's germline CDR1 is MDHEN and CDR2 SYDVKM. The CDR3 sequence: CASKQPPTRGEKLFF. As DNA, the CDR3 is TGTGCCAGCAAGCAGCCCCCTACCCGGGGAGAAAAACTGTTTTTT.